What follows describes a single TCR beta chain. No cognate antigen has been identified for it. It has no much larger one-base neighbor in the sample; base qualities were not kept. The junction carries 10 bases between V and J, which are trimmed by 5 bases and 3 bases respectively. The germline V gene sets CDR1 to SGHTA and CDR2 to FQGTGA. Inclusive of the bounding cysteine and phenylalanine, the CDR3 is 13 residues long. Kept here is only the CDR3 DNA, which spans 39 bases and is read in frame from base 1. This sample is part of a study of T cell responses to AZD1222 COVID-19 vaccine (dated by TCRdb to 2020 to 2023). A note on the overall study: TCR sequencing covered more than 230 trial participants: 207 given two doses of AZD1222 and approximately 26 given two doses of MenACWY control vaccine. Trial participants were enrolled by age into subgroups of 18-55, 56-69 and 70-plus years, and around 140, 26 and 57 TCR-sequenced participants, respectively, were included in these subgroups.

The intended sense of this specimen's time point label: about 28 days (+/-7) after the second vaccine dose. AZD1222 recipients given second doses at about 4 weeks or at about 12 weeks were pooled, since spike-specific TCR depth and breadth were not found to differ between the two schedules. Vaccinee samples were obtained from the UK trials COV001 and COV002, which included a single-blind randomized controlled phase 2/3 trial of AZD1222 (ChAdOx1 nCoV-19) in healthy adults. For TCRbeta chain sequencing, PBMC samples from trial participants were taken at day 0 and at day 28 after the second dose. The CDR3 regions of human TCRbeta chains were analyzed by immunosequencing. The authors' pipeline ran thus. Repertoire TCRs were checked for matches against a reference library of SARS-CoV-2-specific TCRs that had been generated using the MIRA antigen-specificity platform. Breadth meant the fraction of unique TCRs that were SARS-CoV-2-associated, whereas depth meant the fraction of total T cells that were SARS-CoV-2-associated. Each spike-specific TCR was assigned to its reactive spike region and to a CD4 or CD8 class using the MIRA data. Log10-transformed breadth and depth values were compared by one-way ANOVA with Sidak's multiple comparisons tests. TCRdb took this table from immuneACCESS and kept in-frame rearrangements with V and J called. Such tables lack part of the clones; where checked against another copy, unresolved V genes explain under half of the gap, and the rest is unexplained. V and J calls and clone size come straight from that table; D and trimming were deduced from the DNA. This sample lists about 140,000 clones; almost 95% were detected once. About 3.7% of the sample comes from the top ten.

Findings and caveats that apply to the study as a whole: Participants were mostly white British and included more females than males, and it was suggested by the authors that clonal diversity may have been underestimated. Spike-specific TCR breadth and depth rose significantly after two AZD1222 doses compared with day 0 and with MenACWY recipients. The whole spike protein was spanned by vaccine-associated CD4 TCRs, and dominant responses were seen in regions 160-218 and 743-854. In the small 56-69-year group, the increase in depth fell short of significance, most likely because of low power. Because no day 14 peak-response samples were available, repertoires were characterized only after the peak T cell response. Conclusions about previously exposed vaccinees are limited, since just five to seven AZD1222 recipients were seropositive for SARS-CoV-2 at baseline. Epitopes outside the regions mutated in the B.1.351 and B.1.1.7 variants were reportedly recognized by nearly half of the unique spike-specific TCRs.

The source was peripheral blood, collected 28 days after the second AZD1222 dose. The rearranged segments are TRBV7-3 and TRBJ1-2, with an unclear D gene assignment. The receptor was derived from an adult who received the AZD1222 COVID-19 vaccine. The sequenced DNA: TGTGCCAGCAGCCCTGGACGAGACTATGGCTACACCTTC. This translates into CASSPGRDYGYTF.